These 2 T cell receptor beta chains share one sample of origin, sequenced in a study of spatial heterogeneity in lung cancer. Antigens for these TCRs are unknown. Study results and caveats: Tumors with more nonsynonymous mutations had more expanded intratumoral alpha and beta TCRs.

Using its own MiXCR run on the 5' RACE reads, TCRdb lists one record per CDR3 protein. The table shows 15,000 to 20,000 distinct CDR3 sequences, with over 7% occurring only once. Time point here: sample taken at primary tumor resection. Material: lung tumor tissue, obtained at surgery. The receptors originated from a female donor with early-stage non-small cell lung cancer.

DNA for the CDR3: TGCGCCAGCAGCTTGGGTCCCACCGGGGAGCTGTTTTTT. Its translation: CASSLGPTGELFF. This chain links TRBV5-1 with TRBJ2-2, with D uncertain. Germline CDR1 and CDR2: SGHRS and YFSETQ. V was trimmed by 0 bases and J by 4 bases, leaving 4 bases between them. The CDR3 is 13 amino acids.

About this clonotype: One junction end does not reproduce the germline sequence, and a read error may be involved. The V gene is TRBV11-2, the J gene TRBJ1-6; D is possibly TRBD1 (5 bases). CDR3 size: 16 residues. Germline loops: CDR1 SGHAT, CDR2 FQNNGV. The CDR3 region has the DNA TGTGCCAGCAGCGAGTATGACGGGACCTTGGGTTCATCCCTCCACTTT. Residues: CASSEYDGTLGSSLHF. The whole variable domain, remainder taken from reference TRBV11-2 and TRBJ1-6, is EAGVAQSPRYKIIEKRQSVAFWCNPISGHATLYWYQQILGQGPKLLIQFQNNGVVDDSQLPKDRFSAERLKGVDSTLKIQPAKLEDSAVYLCASSEYDGTLGSSLHFGNGTRLTVT.